The clone carrying this T cell receptor beta chain was observed a few times. The antigen is undetermined. The sample originates from a study of CD8+ T cells in alopecia areata. Whole-study context: Treated patients were given oral tofacitinib, which was dosed at 5 to 10 mg twice daily. General study results and limits: Elevated clonality characterized lesional scalp relative to normal scalp, particularly in alopecia totalis/universalis. Sequencing of scalp samples also includes resident alphabeta T cells from normal skin.

The V end was cut by 0 bases, the J end by 0 bases, with 8 bases between. This CDR3 is 15 amino acids long. Germline V gene lookup returns CDR1 SGHRS and CDR2 YFSETQ. The authors extracted RNA and reverse transcribed it into cDNA as the sequencing template. The protocol was immunoSEQ multiplex PCR, while the TCRdb copy is restricted to in-frame clones and leaves out a portion. The table shows tens of thousands of clones, with 50% to 75% occurring only once. Peripheral blood, together with lesional scalp punch biopsies, was collected from alopecia areata patients. The origin of this receptor is a human donor with alopecia areata. J is TRBJ2-3 and V is TRBV5-1, with a weak D call TRBD1 (5 bases). Specimen: CD8+ T cells sorted from blood, collected at week 0. The CDR3 bases are TGCGCCAGCAGCTTGGGACAGACAAGCACAGATACGCAGTATTTT. It encodes CASSLGQTSTDTQYF.